The rows below give T cell receptor beta chains drawn from one sample of a study of blood T cell repertoires in COVID-19. Generated by immunoSEQ multiplex PCR, the TCRdb table keeps only in-frame clones and is missing some. The sample lists over 200,000 clones, around 90% occurring once. Sequencing input: peripheral blood. These receptors came from a man aged 30 to 45 with COVID-19, enrolled during active disease. CDR3s include the opening cysteine and the closing phenylalanine or tryptophan. Each record gives: clone size, D gene, J gene, V gene, CDR3 DNA, CDR3 protein. D genes are given only for firm matches. Only part of the rows carry a size: once, few, many, or a class if the clone is expanded.

clone size: .
D gene: .
J gene: TRBJ1-3
V gene: TRBV18
CDR3 DNA: TGTGCCAGCTCACGAGCTCCATCTATTAGCTCTGGAAACACCATATATTTT
CDR3 protein: CASSRAPSISSGNTIYF

clone size: .
D gene: .
J gene: TRBJ1-1
V gene: TRBV15
CDR3 DNA: TGTGCCACCAGCAGAGATAGGGGCACTGAAGCTTTCTTT
CDR3 protein: CATSRDRGTEAFF

clone size: .
D gene: TRBD1
J gene: TRBJ1-2
V gene: TRBV6-6
CDR3 DNA: TGTGCCAGCAGAAGCAGAGACAGGGGATATGGCTACACCTTC
CDR3 protein: CASRSRDRGYGYTF

clone size: .
D gene: .
J gene: TRBJ2-7
V gene: TRBV27
CDR3 DNA: TGTGCCAGCAGAAACAGGGCCTCCGAGCAGTACTTC
CDR3 protein: CASRNRASEQYF

clone size: .
D gene: .
J gene: TRBJ1-2
V gene: TRBV7-2
CDR3 DNA: TGTGCCAGCAGCTTAGTCCACGGAGGAGGTGGCTACACCTTC
CDR3 protein: CASSLVHGGGGYTF

clone size: once
D gene: .
J gene: TRBJ2-2
V gene: TRBV7-9
CDR3 DNA: TGTGCCAGCAGCTATCCTCAGGGGTGGACCGGGGAGCTGTTTTTT
CDR3 protein: CASSYPQGWTGELFF

clone size: .
D gene: .
J gene: TRBJ2-7
V gene: TRBV2
CDR3 DNA: TGTGCCAGCAGACCCGACACCTACGAGCAGTACTTC
CDR3 protein: CASRPDTYEQYF

clone size: .
D gene: .
J gene: TRBJ1-1
V gene: TRBV4-1
CDR3 DNA: TGCGCCAGCAGCCAAGATCCAGGGCATAACACTGAAGCTTTCTTT
CDR3 protein: CASSQDPGHNTEAFF

clone size: .
D gene: .
J gene: TRBJ2-7
V gene: TRBV6-5
CDR3 DNA: TGTGCCAGCAGCTTAATCGGGACTTTCACCTACGAGCAGTACTTC
CDR3 protein: CASSLIGTFTYEQYF

clone size: .
D gene: TRBD1
J gene: TRBJ2-4
V gene: TRBV4-3
CDR3 DNA: TGCGCCAGCAGCCCGGGACAGCCGAAAAACATTCAGTACTTC
CDR3 protein: CASSPGQPKNIQYF

clone size: .
D gene: TRBD2
J gene: TRBJ2-2
V gene: TRBV9
CDR3 DNA: TGTGCCAGCAGCGTAAGCGGGGCCGGGGAGCTGTTTTTT
CDR3 protein: CASSVSGAGELFF

clone size: .
D gene: .
J gene: TRBJ2-2
V gene: TRBV5-1
CDR3 DNA: TGCGCCAGCAGCATCAGGGTTCCGGGGGAGCTGTTTTTT
CDR3 protein: CASSIRVPGELFF

clone size: .
D gene: TRBD1
J gene: TRBJ2-2
V gene: TRBV2
CDR3 DNA: TGTGCCACACCTACCGGGACAGACACCGGGGAGCTGTTTTTT
CDR3 protein: CATPTGTDTGELFF

clone size: .
D gene: TRBD1
J gene: TRBJ1-2
V gene: TRBV7-2
CDR3 DNA: TGTGCCAGCAGCCCGGGACAGGGGTACAACTATGGCTACACCTTC
CDR3 protein: CASSPGQGYNYGYTF

clone size: .
D gene: .
J gene: TRBJ1-3
V gene: TRBV19
CDR3 DNA: TGTGCCAGTAGCCGAGGCGGGGGCTCTGGAAACACCATATATTTT
CDR3 protein: CASSRGGGSGNTIYF

clone size: .
D gene: .
J gene: TRBJ2-1
V gene: TRBV28
CDR3 DNA: TGTGCCAGCACCCTAGGAACCACTCGGTACAATGAGCAGTTCTTC
CDR3 protein: CASTLGTTRYNEQFF

clone size: .
D gene: .
J gene: TRBJ1-2
V gene: TRBV3-1/TRBV3-2
CDR3 DNA: TGTGCCAGCCACTCACATATCGACAGAGACCGGGACTATGGCTACACCTTC
CDR3 protein: CASHSHIDRDRDYGYTF

clone size: .
D gene: .
J gene: TRBJ2-7
V gene: TRBV27
CDR3 DNA: TGTGCCAGCAGTTCCCCCTTTCGGGATCCCCACGAGCAGTACTTC
CDR3 protein: CASSSPFRDPHEQYF

clone size: .
D gene: .
J gene: TRBJ1-2
V gene: TRBV3-1/TRBV3-2
CDR3 DNA: TGTGCCAGCAGCCAACCGACAGCCTCACGGTATGGCTACACCTTC
CDR3 protein: CASSQPTASRYGYTF

clone size: .
D gene: .
J gene: TRBJ2-7
V gene: TRBV6-2/TRBV6-3
CDR3 DNA: TGTGCCAGCAGTTACGTCGGCGGACTCACCTACGAGCAGTACTTC
CDR3 protein: CASSYVGGLTYEQYF

clone size: .
D gene: TRBD1
J gene: TRBJ1-2
V gene: TRBV19
CDR3 DNA: TGTGCCAGTGGAAGAAAGTCGAGGACAGGGCGGGATGGCTACACCTTC
CDR3 protein: CASGRKSRTGRDGYTF

clone size: .
D gene: .
J gene: TRBJ1-4
V gene: TRBV5-1
CDR3 DNA: TGCGCCAGCAGCTTCGACAGGAAGGCTAATGAAAAACTGTTTTTT
CDR3 protein: CASSFDRKANEKLFF

clone size: .
D gene: .
J gene: TRBJ1-1
V gene: TRBV12-5
CDR3 DNA: TGTGCTAGTGGTTTGGAACAGGGCACTGAAGCTTTCTTT
CDR3 protein: CASGLEQGTEAFF

clone size: .
D gene: TRBD1
J gene: TRBJ1-6
V gene: TRBV11-2
CDR3 DNA: TGTGCCAGCAGCTCCCAGGACAGGGGCTATAATTCACCCCTCCACTTT
CDR3 protein: CASSSQDRGYNSPLHF

clone size: .
D gene: TRBD2
J gene: TRBJ2-5
V gene: TRBV6-5
CDR3 DNA: TGTGCCAGCACCGGGACTACCCAAGAGACCCAGTACTTC
CDR3 protein: CASTGTTQETQYF

clone size: .
D gene: .
J gene: TRBJ2-2
V gene: TRBV7-2
CDR3 DNA: TGTGCCAGCAGCCCCTCCCCGGGGACCGGGGAGCTGTTTTTT
CDR3 protein: CASSPSPGTGELFF

clone size: once
D gene: .
J gene: TRBJ2-7
V gene: TRBV4-3
CDR3 DNA: TGCGCCAGCAGCCAACAGGACTTAAGTTACGAGCAGTACTTC
CDR3 protein: CASSQQDLSYEQYF

clone size: .
D gene: TRBD2
J gene: TRBJ2-1
V gene: TRBV19
CDR3 DNA: TGTGCCAGTAGTATAGATGGGGCGGGAGGGACGAACAATGAGCAGTTCTTC
CDR3 protein: CASSIDGAGGTNNEQFF

clone size: .
D gene: TRBD1
J gene: TRBJ1-1
V gene: TRBV7-9
CDR3 DNA: TGTGCCAGCAGCTTCCCGCCCCGGGACAGCCTGAACACTGAAGCTTTCTTT
CDR3 protein: CASSFPPRDSLNTEAFF

clone size: .
D gene: .
J gene: TRBJ2-7
V gene: TRBV28
CDR3 DNA: TGTGCCAGCAGTTCGTGGACAGTTTTCCCCTACGAGCAGTACTTC
CDR3 protein: CASSSWTVFPYEQYF

clone size: once
D gene: TRBD1
J gene: TRBJ1-1
V gene: TRBV5-1
CDR3 DNA: TGCGCCAGCAGCTTGGCCGGACAGGGAGTAATTGCTTTCTTT
CDR3 protein: CASSLAGQGVIAFF

clone size: .
D gene: .
J gene: TRBJ1-1
V gene: TRBV5-1
CDR3 DNA: TGCGCCAGCAGCCTAGGGCCTGAGGGAACTGAAGCTTTCTTT
CDR3 protein: CASSLGPEGTEAFF

clone size: .
D gene: .
J gene: TRBJ2-7
V gene: TRBV30
CDR3 DNA: TGTGCCTGGGGGCAGGGCGAGCAGTACTTC
CDR3 protein: CAWGQGEQYF

clone size: .
D gene: .
J gene: TRBJ1-2
V gene: TRBV6-5
CDR3 DNA: TGTGCCAGCAGTTACTCGGAGGGGCTTAACTATGGCTACACCTTC
CDR3 protein: CASSYSEGLNYGYTF